Below, 21 T cell receptor beta chains from the same sample are listed, as sequenced in a study of T-cell reconstitution after alpha-beta-depleted transplantation in children. Unique molecular identifiers were incorporated into the prepared TCRbeta library. TCRdb passed the PCR reads through MiXCR, listing each CDR3 protein once. Among hundreds of thousands of distinct CDR3 sequences listed, 23% were seen once. The material sequenced was PBMCs, mostly from graft donor cells, taken 360 days after TCRalphabeta/CD19-depleted stem cell transplant. The receptors were sampled from a boy under two years old who had a stem cell transplant for acute myeloid leukemia, so the T cells may come from the graft donor.

The genes are TRBV20-1 and TRBJ2-7, with unresolved D. The CDR3 extends over 13 amino acids. Germline assignment: CDR1 DFQATT and CDR2 SNEGSKA (reference sequence). The V end lost 1 base, the J end lost 3 bases, and 10 bases lay between the germline ends. The CDR3 DNA reads TGCAGTGCTAGAGGTACCTCAATCTACGAGCAGTACGTC. Its translation is CSARGTSIYEQYV.

This clonotype was counted a few times. The chain couples TRBV19 to TRBJ2-7, with D unresolved. This CDR3 is built from 14 residues. Trimming pared 5 bases from V and 0 bases from J, leaving 11 bases between. Germline V lookup: CDR1 LNHDA, CDR2 SQIVND (reference sequence). The CDR3 coding sequence is TGTGCCAGTAGTGTTGACGGATACTCCTACGAGCAGTACTTC. It specifies CASSVDGYSYEQYF.

In nucleotides, the CDR3 is TGTGCCAGCACCCTACAGGGACAGGGGAGTCCAAACGAGCAGTACGTC. It specifies CASTLQGQGSPNEQYV. V and J are TRBV6-1 and TRBJ2-7, with TRBD1 matching 10 bases. Trimming cost V 7 bases and J 5 bases; bases outside gene matches: 14. This CDR3 contains 16 residues. Germline V lookup: CDR1 MNHNS, CDR2 SASEGT.

The gene calls are TRBV27 and TRBJ1-2; D is possibly TRBD1 (5 bases). This CDR3 has 13 amino acids. Trimming took 4 bases from V and 5 from J, leaving 11 bases between them. Germline V lookup: CDR1 MNHEY, CDR2 SMNVEV (reference sequence). The CDR3 DNA sequence: TGTGCCAGCAGTTGGGGGGAAGGATATGGCTACACCTTC. It yields the protein CASSWGEGYGYTF.

The genes are TRBV6-1 and TRBJ2-7; a possible D gene is TRBD2 (6 bases). V lost 6 bases to trimming and J lost 6 bases, with 18 bases between them. The CDR3 has 14 residues. Looked up from germline, CDR1 is MNHNS and CDR2 is SASEGT. DNA of the CDR3: TGTGCCAGCAGACCCTCGGGGAGGCCGGGCGAGCAGTACGTC. Translating it yields CASRPSGRPGEQYV.

At least ten counts were recorded for this clonotype. The chain combines TRBV10-3 with TRBJ2-1, with 8 bases fitting TRBD1. V was pared by 3 bases and J by 8 bases, with 9 bases of the junction left unmatched. Germline CDR1 reads ENHRY; CDR2 reads SYGVKD. CDR3 length equals 15 residues. The CDR3 protein is CAISESGQGYDEQFF. The CDR3 bases are TGTGCCATCAGTGAATCCGGACAGGGTTATGATGAGCAGTTCTTC.

CDR3 sequence: CASSFVGDTYEQYF. CDR3 sequence (DNA): TGCGCCAGCAGCTTCGTAGGGGATACCTACGAGCAGTACTTC. V usage is TRBV5-1 and J usage is TRBJ2-7; D might be TRBD1 (5 bases). Trimming removed 2 bases from V and 2 bases from J, with 11 bases in between. This CDR3 spans 14 amino acids. Germline V CDR1 and CDR2: SGHRS, YFSETQ.

About this clonotype: A junction end diverges from the germline sequence, so it may reflect a read error. The chain is built from TRBV12-3 or TRBV12-4 and TRBJ1-4; tentatively, D is TRBD1 (5 bases). The CDR3 spans 14 residues. CDR3 nucleotide sequence: TGTGCCAACAGTTTGATCCTCCAGGGTGAAAAACTGTTTTTT. Translation: CANSLILQGEKLFF.

The chain uses TRBV28 and TRBJ2-7; D is possibly TRBD1 or TRBD2 (5 bases each). Trimming removed 4 bases at V and 4 bases at J, with 14 bases between. The CDR3 loop spans 14 amino acids. Germline CDR1 MDHEN, CDR2 SYDVKM. The CDR3 is CASSSLHGAYEQYV. CDR3 bases: TGTGCCAGCAGTTCCCTCCACGGGGCGTACGAGCAGTACGTC.

This clonotype was detected ten times or more. The J gene is TRBJ2-3, the V gene TRBV20-1; D is perhaps TRBD1 or TRBD2 (6 bases each). The CDR3 covers 13 residues. Trimming shortened V by 6 bases and J by 4 bases, and 14 bases separated the two germline ends. Germline-derived CDR1 and CDR2 are DFQATT and SNEGSKA (reference sequence). The chain's CDR3 is CSATRGAPDTQYF. The CDR3 DNA sequence: TGCAGTGCAACTAGGGGGGCCCCAGATACGCAGTATTTT.

The rearrangement uses TRBV4-3 and TRBJ2-3; the match to TRBD2 covers 8 bases. Germline CDR1 reads LGHNA; CDR2 reads YSLEER. V dropped 4 bases and J dropped 2; count of bases not matched to a gene: 5. The CDR3 loop spans 15 amino acids. The CDR3 loop reads CASSRLLADTDTQYF. The CDR3, as DNA: TGCGCCAGCAGCCGGCTACTAGCGGACACAGATACGCAGTATTTT.

On this clonotype: The junction does not match germline at one end; this may be a read error. This chain connects TRBV6-2 or TRBV6-3 to TRBJ2-5; D might be TRBD2 (5 bases). CDR1 and CDR2 from the germline V gene are MNHEY and SVGEGT. This CDR3 has 11 amino acids. The CDR3 bases are TGTGCCAGCTGCTTGGGAGACCAGGTCGCCTTC. Encoded protein: CASCLGDQVAF.

This rearrangement joins TRBV12-3 or TRBV12-4 to TRBJ2-1, with D possibly TRBD2 on 5 matching bases. The CDR3 sequence is 13 residues long. V lost 7 bases, J lost 5 bases, and 12 bases lay in between. CDR3 protein: CASILSDNNEQFF. CDR3 bases: TGTGCCAGCATTCTTAGCGATAACAATGAGCAGTTCTTC.

This clonotype was seen more than once but under ten times. The CDR3 loop is CASSSLGLVGSPLHF. DNA of the CDR3: TGTGCCAGCAGTTCCCTGGGACTAGTAGGATCACCCCTCCACTTT. The chain carries TRBV27 and TRBJ1-6, with D maybe TRBD1 (5 bases). The CDR3 spans 15 residues. Germline loops: CDR1 MNHEY, CDR2 SMNVEV (reference sequence). V was trimmed by 4 bases and J by 10 bases, leaving 17 bases between them.

This clonotype appeared many times. This chain links TRBV24-1 with TRBJ2-1, with 8 bases fitting TRBD2. J was trimmed by 7 bases and V by 4 bases; bases with no gene match: 11. The CDR3 has 16 residues. Germline V gives CDR1 KGHDR, CDR2 SFDVKD. CDR3 nucleotides: TGTGCCACCAGTGAAAGCAGCGGGGGCCTCATAAATGAGCAGTTCTTC. Amino acid sequence: CATSESSGGLINEQFF.

This clonotype has more than one count but fewer than ten. The chain employs TRBV6-5 and TRBJ1-1; maybe TRBD1 (6 bases). Deletions cut 0 bases from V and 11 bases from J, with 16 bases between. Germline lookup yields CDR1 MNHEY and CDR2 SVGAGI. This CDR3 has 14 residues. The CDR3 DNA sequence: TGTGCCAGCAGTTACTCTACCCAGGGGCACAAGGCTTTCTTT. Its translation is CASSYSTQGHKAFF.

The chain joins TRBV20-1 to TRBJ2-2; 9 bases are a match to TRBD1. The CDR3 sequence is 13 residues long. Germline V CDR1 and CDR2: DFQATT, SNEGSKA (reference sequence). V lost 7 bases to trimming and J lost 5 bases; unmatched junction nucleotides: 5. CDR3 region: CSGATGGTGELFF. CDR3 bases: TGCAGTGGTGCGACAGGGGGGACCGGGGAGCTGTTTTTT.

This clonotype occurred many times. This chain links TRBV7-8 with TRBJ2-1; D is uncertain. The CDR3 sequence is 12 residues long. The V and J ends lost 5 bases and 4 bases respectively, with 6 bases between them. CDR1 is SGHVS, CDR2 FQNEAQ, per germline. CDR3 sequence (DNA): TGTGCCAGCAGCGCCTATTACAATGAGCAGTTCTTC. This encodes CASSAYYNEQFF.

This clonotype was seen repeatedly, ten times or more. The chain links TRBV7-9 to TRBJ2-3; D perhaps matches TRBD2 (6 bases). Deletions cut 1 base from V and 0 bases from J, with 8 bases between. Germline V gene lookup returns CDR1 SEHNR and CDR2 FQNEAQ (reference sequence). There are 15 residues in the CDR3. The CDR3 is CASSLDGGSTDTQYF. In nucleotides, the CDR3 is TGTGCCAGCAGCTTAGATGGGGGGAGCACAGATACGCAGTATTTT.

The rearrangement links TRBV6-5 to TRBJ2-2; 11 positions agree with TRBD2. CDR3 length equals 17 residues. Germline lookup yields CDR1 MNHEY and CDR2 SVGAGI. V was pared by 1 base and J by 2 bases, with 3 bases of the junction left unmatched. The CDR3 loop reads CASSYWGLAVNTGELFF. CDR3 sequence (DNA): TGTGCCAGCAGTTACTGGGGACTAGCGGTAAACACCGGGGAGCTGTTTTTT.

With respect to this clonotype: The germline gene is not matched at one end of the junction; a read error may be the cause. The V and J genes are TRBV4-3 and TRBJ2-1, with 12 bases that match TRBD2. The CDR3 consists of 17 residues. Germline V CDR1 and CDR2: LGHNA, YSLEER. DNA for the CDR3: TGCGCCAGCAGCAAAGAACAAAGGACTAGCGGGAACAATGAGCAGTTCTTC. Its translation: CASSKEQRTSGNNEQFF.